A selection of T cell receptor beta chains follows, all from one sample in a study of Graves' ophthalmopathy and Graves' hyperthyroidism. MiXCR was run by TCRdb on the multiplex PCR reads, yielding one entry per CDR3 protein. The table includes hundreds of thousands of distinct CDR3 sequences, about a fifth detected once. The sample comprised peripheral blood. The source is a woman aged 18-30 years with stable Graves' hyperthyroidism. Some clones in this sample may be carry-over from other donors' samples. The CDR3 runs from the conserved cysteine through the conserved F or W. D genes are given only for firm matches. A clone size is listed for some rows: how often the clone was seen (once, few, many), or a class if it is expanded.

D gene	J gene	V gene	clone size	CDR3 DNA	CDR3 protein
.	TRBJ2-7	TRBV11-3	few	TGTGCCAGCAGCCGTGACAGGACTCCTGCCTACGAGCAGTACTTC	CASSRDRTPAYEQYF
.	TRBJ1-2	TRBV12-3/TRBV12-4	.	TGTGCCAGCAGTTTGGCAACGCTAAGAGATGGCTACACCTTC	CASSLATLRDGYTF
.	TRBJ1-1	TRBV6-1	many	TGTGCCAGCAGTGAGCAATTAGGTGGCACGAACACTGAAGCTTTCTTT	CASSEQLGGTNTEAFF
TRBD2	TRBJ2-2	TRBV28	.	TGTGCCAGCAGTTTAACTAGCGGGGCCTGGCCTACGAACACCGGGGAGCTGTTTTTT	CASSLTSGAWPTNTGELFF
.	TRBJ1-1	TRBV6-5	many	TGTGCCAGCAGTTACGAAAACTCCGCGACTGAAGCTTTCTTT	CASSYENSATEAFF
.	TRBJ1-2	TRBV6-1	many	TGTGCCAGCAGTGACCAGGGGATTAGAGCTAACTATGGCTACACCTTC	CASSDQGIRANYGYTF
TRBD1	TRBJ1-1	TRBV28	many	TGTGCCAGCAGTTCTGGACAGGGGTTGTCGGCTTTCTTT	CASSSGQGLSAFF
TRBD1	TRBJ1-1	TRBV3-1	many	TGTGCCAGCAGCCAAGGGACAGGGCTGGGGAACACTGAAGCTTTCTTT	CASSQGTGLGNTEAFF
.	TRBJ2-7	TRBV12-3/TRBV12-4	many	TGTGCCAGCAGTTTACTCACAGGGTCCTACGAGCAGTACTTC	CASSLLTGSYEQYF
.	TRBJ1-6	TRBV6-1	many	TGTGCCAGCAGTGCTACAGGGCTTTTTGGATCACCCCTCCACTTT	CASSATGLFGSPLHF
TRBD1	TRBJ2-5	TRBV20-1	many	TGCAGTGCCCCGACAGGGGGCCGGAGAGAGACCCAGTACTTC	CSAPTGGRRETQYF
TRBD2	TRBJ2-5	TRBV10-3	many	TGTGCCATCAGACCTAGCGGGGGGCTCCAAGAGACCCAGTACTTC	CAIRPSGGLQETQYF
TRBD1	TRBJ2-2	TRBV12-3/TRBV12-4	.	TGTGCCAGCAGTTTAGCGCACGGGACAGGGCGGAACACCGGGGAGCTGTTTTTT	CASSLAHGTGRNTGELFF
.	TRBJ1-1	TRBV12-3/TRBV12-4	.	TGTGCCAGCAGTTTCGGGTCGGTCGCGAACACCGATGCTTTCTTT	CASSFGSVANTDAFF
.	TRBJ2-7	TRBV20-1	.	TGCAGTGCTTCGACAGCACTCTACGAGCAGTACTTC	CSASTALYEQYF
.	TRBJ2-7	TRBV20-1	many	TGCAGTGCTCTCCCCCCTAGGCGGCCCTACGAGCAGTACTTC	CSALPPRRPYEQYF
TRBD1	TRBJ2-7	TRBV19	many	TGTGCCAGTAGTATCCGGGACAGAACCAAGACTAAAAGCTCCTACGAGCAGTACTTC	CASSIRDRTKTKSSYEQYF
.	TRBJ1-5	TRBV19	.	TGTGCCAGTAGTAAAGACACCCACAATCAGCCCCAGCATTTT	CASSKDTHNQPQHF
TRBD1	TRBJ1-2	TRBV27	many	TGTGCCAGCAGTTGGACAGGGCGGGGTGGTGGCTACACCTTC	CASSWTGRGGGYTF
.	TRBJ2-5	TRBV7-2	few	TGTGCCAGCAAAGGAAGGGAGACCCAGTACTTC	CASKGRETQYF
.	TRBJ2-5	TRBV28	many	TGTGCCACTAAGCAAGAGACCCAGTACTTC	CATKQETQYF
TRBD1	TRBJ1-1	TRBV11-2	.	TGTGCCAGCAGCCCTGTGCCAAAGGGGACAGGTGGCACTGAAGCTTTCTTT	CASSPVPKGTGGTEAFF
TRBD2	TRBJ2-2	TRBV6-2/TRBV6-3	.	TGTGCCAGCAGTCCCTTAGGGACTAGCGGGGGGCGTAACGCCGGGGATCTGTTTTTT	CASSPLGTSGGRNAGDLFF
.	TRBJ1-5	TRBV6-5	many	TGTGCCAGCAGTTACTCGGCGGATTATAGCAATCAGCCCCAGCATTTT	CASSYSADYSNQPQHF
.	TRBJ2-7	TRBV12-3/TRBV12-4	many	TGTGCCAGCAGTTTATCGACCAAGCAGTACTTC	CASSLSTKQYF
.	TRBJ1-2	TRBV19	many	TGTGCCAGTAGTATTACCCTAATTACCGGGAGAGGCTACACCTTC	CASSITLITGRGYTF
.	TRBJ2-2	TRBV7-2	.	TGTGCCAGCAGCTTATTTGGCGGTGAAGGCGGGGAGCTGTTTTTT	CASSLFGGEGGELFF
.	TRBJ1-5	TRBV2	many	TGTGCCAGCAGTGAAACTCGACTTTTTGGCAATCAGCCCCAGCATTTT	CASSETRLFGNQPQHF
.	TRBJ1-3	TRBV4-1	.	TGCGCCAGCAGCCAAGACGGGGGGATAAGCTCTGGAAACACCATATATTTT	CASSQDGGISSGNTIYF
.	TRBJ1-5	TRBV6-1	many	TGTGTCAAGGGACCCGGCAATCAGCCCCAGCATTTT	CVKGPGNQPQHF
.	TRBJ2-7	TRBV3-1	.	TGTGCCAGCAGCCAAGAACCGTACGACTACGAGCAGTACTTC	CASSQEPYDYEQYF
.	TRBJ2-7	TRBV6-5	many	TGTGCCAGCAGTTACCCGGGAGAAGCCTACGAGCAGTACTTC	CASSYPGEAYEQYF